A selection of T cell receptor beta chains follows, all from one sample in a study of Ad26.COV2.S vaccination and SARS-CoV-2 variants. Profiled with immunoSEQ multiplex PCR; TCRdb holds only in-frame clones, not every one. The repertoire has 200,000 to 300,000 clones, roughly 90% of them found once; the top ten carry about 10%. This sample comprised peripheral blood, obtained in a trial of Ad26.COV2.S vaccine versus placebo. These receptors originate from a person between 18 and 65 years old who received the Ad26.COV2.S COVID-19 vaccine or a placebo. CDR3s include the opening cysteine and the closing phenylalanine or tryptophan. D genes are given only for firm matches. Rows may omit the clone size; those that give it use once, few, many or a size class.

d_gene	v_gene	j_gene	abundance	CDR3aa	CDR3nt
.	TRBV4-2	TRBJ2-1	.	CASSQDLIGEQFF	TGTGCCAGCAGCCAAGATCTTATCGGGGAGCAGTTCTTC
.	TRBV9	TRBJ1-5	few	CASSEGDIGLGSNQPQHF	TGTGCCAGCAGCGAGGGGGACATCGGGCTGGGGAGCAATCAGCCCCAGCATTTT
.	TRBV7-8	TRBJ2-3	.	CASSRGTDTQYF	TGTGCCAGCAGCCGAGGCACAGATACGCAGTATTTT
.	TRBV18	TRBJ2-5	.	CASSPGQQQETQYF	TGTGCCAGCTCACCCGGGCAGCAGCAAGAGACCCAGTACTTC
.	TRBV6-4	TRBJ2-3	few	CASSEGPSTDTQYF	TGTGCCAGCAGTGAGGGCCCCAGCACAGATACGCAGTATTTT
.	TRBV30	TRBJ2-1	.	CAWSVRRGGNEQFF	TGTGCCTGGAGTGTACGCAGGGGCGGGAATGAGCAGTTCTTC
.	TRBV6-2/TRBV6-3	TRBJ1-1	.	CASSLGKNPLSTEAFF	TGTGCCAGCAGCCTGGGGAAGAATCCTCTGAGCACTGAAGCTTTCTTT
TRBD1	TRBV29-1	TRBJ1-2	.	CSVVGTGRGYTF	TGCAGCGTTGTTGGGACAGGTCGTGGCTACACCTTC
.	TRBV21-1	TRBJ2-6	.	CASRTGGHLSSGANVLTF	TGTGCCAGCAGAACAGGGGGCCATTTAAGCTCTGGGGCCAACGTCCTGACTTTC
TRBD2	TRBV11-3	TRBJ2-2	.	CASTFRTASGGTGELFF	TGTGCCAGCACCTTTAGAACGGCTAGCGGGGGCACCGGGGAGCTGTTTTTT
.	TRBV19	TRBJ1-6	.	CASTLTGISYNSPLHF	TGTGCCAGTACCCTCACGGGGATATCCTATAATTCACCCCTCCACTTT
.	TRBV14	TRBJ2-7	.	CASSQGGGPLLDEQYF	TGTGCCAGCAGCCAAGGGGGGGGGCCTCTCCTAGACGAGCAGTACTTC
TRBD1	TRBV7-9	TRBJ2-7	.	CASSSGGRILEQYF	TGTGCCAGCAGTTCAGGGGGTCGGATCTTGGAGCAGTACTTC
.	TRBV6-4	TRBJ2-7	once	CASSVPDCLSYEQYF	TGTGCCAGCAGTGTTCCGGACTGCCTCTCCTACGAGCAGTACTTC
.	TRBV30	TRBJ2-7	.	CAWSEGRGSYEQYF	TGTGCCTGGAGCGAGGGGCGCGGCTCCTACGAGCAGTACTTC
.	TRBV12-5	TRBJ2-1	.	CASGPGTDNEQFF	TGTGCTAGTGGTCCAGGGACTGACAATGAGCAGTTCTTC
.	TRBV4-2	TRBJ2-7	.	CASSPLSGLPYEQYF	TGTGCCAGCAGCCCCCTTTCGGGCTTACCCTACGAGCAGTACTTC
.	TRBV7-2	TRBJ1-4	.	CASSFDSGSEKLFF	TGTGCCAGCAGCTTTGACAGCGGGAGTGAAAAACTGTTTTTT
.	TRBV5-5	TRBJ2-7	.	CASSFDHASYEQYF	TGTGCCAGCAGCTTCGATCACGCCTCCTACGAGCAGTACTTC
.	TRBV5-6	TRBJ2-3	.	CASSFAMKSTDTQYF	TGTGCCAGCAGCTTCGCAATGAAGAGCACAGATACGCAGTATTTT
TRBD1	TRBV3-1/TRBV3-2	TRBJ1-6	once	CASSGGTGGRNSPLHF	TGTGCCAGCAGCGGCGGGACAGGGGGAAGAAATTCACCCCTCCACTTT
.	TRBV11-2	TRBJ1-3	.	CASSLNVVYGGGNTIYF	TGTGCCAGCAGCTTAAATGTCGTCTACGGAGGTGGAAACACCATATATTTT
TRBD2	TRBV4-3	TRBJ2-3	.	CASSQGLSGGTDTQYF	TGCGCCAGCAGCCAAGGACTTAGCGGGGGCACAGATACGCAGTATTTT
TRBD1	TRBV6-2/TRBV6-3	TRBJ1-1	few	CASSPGQAEAFF	TGTGCCAGCAGCCCCGGACAGGCTGAAGCTTTCTTT
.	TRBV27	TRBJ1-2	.	CASSLKGPALYGYTF	TGTGCCAGCAGTTTAAAGGGGCCAGCGCTCTATGGCTACACCTTC
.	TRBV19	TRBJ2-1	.	CASSIIEMAGYNEQFF	TGTGCCAGTAGTATCATCGAGATGGCAGGGTACAATGAGCAGTTCTTC
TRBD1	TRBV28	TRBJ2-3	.	CASSTGQGTDTQYF	TGTGCCAGCAGCACCGGACAGGGCACAGATACGCAGTATTTT
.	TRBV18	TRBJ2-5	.	CASSPKEETQYF	TGTGCCAGCTCACCAAAGGAGGAGACCCAGTACTTC
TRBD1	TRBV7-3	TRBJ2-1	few	CASSLTQGALEQFF	TGTGCCAGCAGCTTAACCCAGGGGGCCCTTGAGCAGTTCTTC
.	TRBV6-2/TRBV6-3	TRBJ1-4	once	CASSSAFETTKLFF	TGTGCCAGCAGTTCAGCGTTCGAGACAACAAAACTGTTTTTT
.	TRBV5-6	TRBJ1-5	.	CASSLGGFNQPQHF	TGTGCCAGCAGCTTGGGAGGTTTCAATCAGCCCCAGCATTTT
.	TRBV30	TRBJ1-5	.	CAWSVPGLNQPQHF	TGTGCCTGGAGTGTTCCGGGACTCAATCAGCCCCAGCATTTT
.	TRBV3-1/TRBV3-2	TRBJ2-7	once	CASSRPNVGGVEQYF	TGTGCCAGCAGCCGACCCAATGTGGGGGGCGTCGAGCAGTACTTC
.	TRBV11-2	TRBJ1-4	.	CASSEQGHGKLFF	TGTGCCAGCAGCGAACAGGGTCACGGGAAACTGTTTTTT
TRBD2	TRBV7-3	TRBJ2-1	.	CASSTSGSGANEQFF	TGTGCCAGCAGCACCTCAGGTAGCGGGGCGAATGAGCAGTTCTTC
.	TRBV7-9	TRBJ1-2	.	CASSPPVANYGYTF	TGTGCCAGCAGCCCCCCAGTAGCGAACTATGGCTACACCTTC
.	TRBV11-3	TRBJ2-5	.	CASSLSRAQETQYF	TGTGCCAGCAGCTTATCCCGGGCCCAGGAGACCCAGTACTTC
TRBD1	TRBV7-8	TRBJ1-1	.	CASRPGQSNAEAFF	TGTGCCAGCAGGCCGGGACAGTCGAACGCTGAAGCTTTCTTT
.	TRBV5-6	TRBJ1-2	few	CASRSPSWGNYGYTF	TGTGCCAGCAGATCCCCGAGTTGGGGAAACTATGGCTACACCTTC
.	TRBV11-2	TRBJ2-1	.	CASSSLGGRAYNEQFF	TGTGCCAGCAGCTCACTTGGGGGAAGGGCCTACAATGAGCAGTTCTTC
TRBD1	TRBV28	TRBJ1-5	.	CASSPGGGYQPQHF	TGTGCCAGCAGCCCAGGGGGCGGGTATCAGCCCCAGCATTTT
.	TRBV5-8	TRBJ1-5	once	CASSLEGRAGQPQHF	TGTGCCAGCAGCTTGGAAGGGCGGGCGGGGCAGCCCCAGCATTTT
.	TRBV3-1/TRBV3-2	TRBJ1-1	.	CASSQGSGTMNTEAFF	TGTGCCAGCAGCCAAGGAAGTGGCACAATGAACACTGAAGCTTTCTTT
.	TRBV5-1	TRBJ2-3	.	CASSPGPSTDTQYF	TGCGCCAGCAGCCCGGGCCCTAGCACAGATACGCAGTATTTT
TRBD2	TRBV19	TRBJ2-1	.	CASSMTSGSYEQFF	TGTGCCAGTAGTATGACTAGCGGGAGCTATGAGCAGTTCTTC
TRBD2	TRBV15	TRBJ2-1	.	CATSRSGRGQGEQFF	TGTGCCACCAGCAGAAGCGGGAGAGGTCAGGGTGAGCAGTTCTTC
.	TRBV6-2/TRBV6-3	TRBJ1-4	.	CASSYSNPGEKLFF	TGTGCCAGCAGTTACTCCAACCCGGGGGAAAAACTGTTTTTT